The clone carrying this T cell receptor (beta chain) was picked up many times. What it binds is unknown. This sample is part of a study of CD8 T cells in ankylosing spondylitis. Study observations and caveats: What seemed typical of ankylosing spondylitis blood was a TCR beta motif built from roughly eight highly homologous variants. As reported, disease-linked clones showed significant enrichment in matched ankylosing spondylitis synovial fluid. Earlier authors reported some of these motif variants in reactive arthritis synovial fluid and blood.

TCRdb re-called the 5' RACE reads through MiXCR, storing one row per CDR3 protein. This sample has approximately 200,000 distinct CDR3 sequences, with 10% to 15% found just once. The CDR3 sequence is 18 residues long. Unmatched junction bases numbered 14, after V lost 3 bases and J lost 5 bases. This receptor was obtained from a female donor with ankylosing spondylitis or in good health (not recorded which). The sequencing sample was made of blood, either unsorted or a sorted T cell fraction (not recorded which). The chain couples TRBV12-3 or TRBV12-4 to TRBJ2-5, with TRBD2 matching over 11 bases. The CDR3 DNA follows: TGTGCCAGCAGTTTTACCGGGACTAGCGGAGGGTACGGGGAGACCCAGTACTTC. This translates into CASSFTGTSGGYGETQYF.